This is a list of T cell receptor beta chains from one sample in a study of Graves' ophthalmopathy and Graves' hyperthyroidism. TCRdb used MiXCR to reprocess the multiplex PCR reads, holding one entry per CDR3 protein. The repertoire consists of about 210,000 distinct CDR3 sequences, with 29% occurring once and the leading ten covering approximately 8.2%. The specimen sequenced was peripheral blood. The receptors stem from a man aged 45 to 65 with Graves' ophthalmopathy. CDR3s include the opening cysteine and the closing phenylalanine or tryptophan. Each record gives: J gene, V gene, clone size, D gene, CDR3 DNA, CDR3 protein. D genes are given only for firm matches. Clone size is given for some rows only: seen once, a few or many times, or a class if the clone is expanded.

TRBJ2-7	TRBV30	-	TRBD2	TGTGCCTGGAGTGTTAAGGCGGGAGCCTACGAGCAGTACTTC	CAWSVKAGAYEQYF
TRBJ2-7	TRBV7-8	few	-	TGTGCCAGCAGCTTAGGACTTCCACAGGTCTACGAGCAGTACTTC	CASSLGLPQVYEQYF
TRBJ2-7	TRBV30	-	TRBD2	TGTGCCTGGACAGGGACTAGCGGGAGGAGCTCCTACGAGCAGTACTTC	CAWTGTSGRSSYEQYF
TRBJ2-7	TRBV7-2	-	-	TGTGCCAGCAGCTTAGATCAGGGACGCTACGAGCAGTACTTC	CASSLDQGRYEQYF
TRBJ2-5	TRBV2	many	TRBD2	TGTGCCAGCAGGAGACTAGCGGGAGGGAGAATCCAAGAGACCCAGTACTTC	CASRRLAGGRIQETQYF
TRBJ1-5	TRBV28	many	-	TGTGCCAGCAGTTCCGACAGGAATAGCAATCAGCCCCAGCATTTT	CASSSDRNSNQPQHF
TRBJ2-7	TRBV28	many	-	TGTGCCAGCAGCTTTTCTGACGGACACTACGAGCAGTACTTC	CASSFSDGHYEQYF
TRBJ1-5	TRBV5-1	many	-	TGCGCCAGCAGCTTGGACGGGGAAGGGTATCAGCCCCAGCATTTT	CASSLDGEGYQPQHF
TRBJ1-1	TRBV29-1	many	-	TGCAGCGCCCCGAATGGGGGGGCAACTGAAGCTTTCTTT	CSAPNGGATEAFF
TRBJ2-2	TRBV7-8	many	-	TGTGCCAGCAGTCCTCTACCGGGACTCACGAACACCGGGGAGCTGTTTTTT	CASSPLPGLTNTGELFF
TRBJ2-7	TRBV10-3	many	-	TGTGCCATCAGTGACCCCTACGAGCAGTACTTC	CAISDPYEQYF
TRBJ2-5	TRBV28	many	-	TGTGCCAGCACCGTAGCCGGGTTTGAGACCCAGTACTTC	CASTVAGFETQYF
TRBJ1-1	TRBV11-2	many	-	TGTGCCAGCAGCTTAGATCGAGGCGCCACTGAAGCTTTCTTT	CASSLDRGATEAFF
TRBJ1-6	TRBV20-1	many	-	TGCAGTGCTAGAGCTGGTAATTCACCCCTCCACTTT	CSARAGNSPLHF
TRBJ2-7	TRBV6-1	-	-	TGTGCCAGCACCTTCGGGGTATACGAGCAGTACTTC	CASTFGVYEQYF
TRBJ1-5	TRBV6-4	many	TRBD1	TGTGCCAGCAGTGCGAACCCGGGACAGGGTCGCGATAGCAATCAGCCCCAGCATTTT	CASSANPGQGRDSNQPQHF
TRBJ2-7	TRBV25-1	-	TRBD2	TGTGCCAGCAGTGAACCCGGGACTAGCGGGAGCCCGACCTACGAGCAGTACTTC	CASSEPGTSGSPTYEQYF
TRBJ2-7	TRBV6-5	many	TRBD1	TGTGCCAGCAGTCGACTCCCCGGGACAGGGGGCTACGAGCAGTACTTC	CASSRLPGTGGYEQYF
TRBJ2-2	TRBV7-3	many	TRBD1	TGTGCCAGCAGCCGGACAGGGTCTACCGGGGAGCTGTTTTTT	CASSRTGSTGELFF
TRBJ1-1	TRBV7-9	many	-	TGTGCTATCAGCGGGGTCACTGAAGCTTTCTTT	CAISGVTEAFF
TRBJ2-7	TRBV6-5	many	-	TGTGCCAGCACCGACCTGGGATCCGGCGAGCAGTACTTC	CASTDLGSGEQYF
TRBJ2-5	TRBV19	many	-	TGTGCCAGTAGTGGCCTTGCGACAGATCAAGAGACCCAGTACTTC	CASSGLATDQETQYF
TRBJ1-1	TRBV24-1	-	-	TGTGCCACCAGTGCGGGGCGGAACACTGAAGCTTTCTTT	CATSAGRNTEAFF